This T cell receptor beta chain was documented in a study of identical twins. Carrying unique molecular identifiers, the cDNA also gained a universal primer site through template switching. MiXCR, run by TCRdb on the 5' RACE reads, gives a single entry per CDR3 protein. The repertoire consists of hundreds of thousands of distinct CDR3 sequences, with 24% occurring once and the leading ten covering 2.9%. The V end lost 5 bases, the J end lost 11 bases, and 16 bases lay between the germline ends. Germline CDR1 reads SGHTA; CDR2 reads FQGNSA. There are 13 residues in the CDR3. This clonotype was seen more than once but under ten times. These data also featured in a second study, about T cells expressing NK-cell markers. That investigation notes: The authors derived TCR beta repertoires from sorted CD3+CD56+NKG2C+, CD3+CD56+NKG2C- and CD3+CD56-NKG2C+ T cells.

What was sequenced was CD4+ T cells sorted from blood. The clonotype comes from a woman aged 18-30 years in good health. The chain carries TRBV7-2 and TRBJ1-5; D possibly corresponds to TRBD1 (6 bases). This CDR3 reads CASSQGGGRTQHF. The DNA of the CDR3 is TGTGCCAGCAGCCAAGGGGGGGGTAGGACCCAGCATTTT.